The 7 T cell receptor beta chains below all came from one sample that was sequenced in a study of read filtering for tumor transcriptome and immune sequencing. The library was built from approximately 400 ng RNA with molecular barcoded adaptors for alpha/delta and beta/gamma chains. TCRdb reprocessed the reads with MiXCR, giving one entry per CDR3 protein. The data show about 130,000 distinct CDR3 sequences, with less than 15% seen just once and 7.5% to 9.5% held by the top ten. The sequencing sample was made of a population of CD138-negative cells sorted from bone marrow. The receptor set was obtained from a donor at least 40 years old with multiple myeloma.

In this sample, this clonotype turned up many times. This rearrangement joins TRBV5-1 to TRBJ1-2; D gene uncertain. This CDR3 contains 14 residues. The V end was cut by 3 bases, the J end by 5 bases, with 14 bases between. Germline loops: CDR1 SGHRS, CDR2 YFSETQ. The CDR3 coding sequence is TGCGCCAGCAGCTCCCTGGACTCCCTATATGGCTACACCTTC. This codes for CASSSLDSLYGYTF.

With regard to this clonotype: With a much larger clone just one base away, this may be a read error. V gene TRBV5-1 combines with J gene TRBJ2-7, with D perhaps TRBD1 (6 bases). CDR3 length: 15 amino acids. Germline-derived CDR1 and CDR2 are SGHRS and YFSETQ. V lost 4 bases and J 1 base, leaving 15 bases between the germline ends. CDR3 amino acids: CASSVTGTPSYEQYF. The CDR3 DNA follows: TGCGCCAGCAGCGTCACAGGGACACCATCCTACGAGCAGTACTTC.

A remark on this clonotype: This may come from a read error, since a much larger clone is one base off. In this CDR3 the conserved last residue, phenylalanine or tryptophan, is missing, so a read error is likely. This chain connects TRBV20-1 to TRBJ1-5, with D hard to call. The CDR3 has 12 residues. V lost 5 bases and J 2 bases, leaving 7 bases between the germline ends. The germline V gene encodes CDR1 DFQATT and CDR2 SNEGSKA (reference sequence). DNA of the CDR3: TGCAGTGCTCGGACGGGCAATCAGCCCCAGCATGTT. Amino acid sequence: CSARTGNQPQHV.

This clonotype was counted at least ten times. As DNA, the CDR3 is TGTGCCAGCAGTTACGGGCCCCTCCGGGGTGAGCAGTTCTTC. It yields the protein CASSYGPLRGEQFF. The chain uses TRBV6-4 and TRBJ2-1; D is perhaps TRBD2 (5 bases). Germline V lookup: CDR1 MRHNA, CDR2 SNTAGT. This CDR3 has 14 residues. Between the trimmed V and J ends, which lost 5 bases and 9 bases, there was a span of 17 bases.

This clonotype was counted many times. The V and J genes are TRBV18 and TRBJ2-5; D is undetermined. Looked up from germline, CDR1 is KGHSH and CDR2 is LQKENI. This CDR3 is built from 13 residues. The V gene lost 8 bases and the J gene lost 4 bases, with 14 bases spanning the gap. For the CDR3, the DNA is TGTGCCAGCCTCCGGGTCCCAGGAGAGACCCAGTACTTC. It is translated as CASLRVPGETQYF.

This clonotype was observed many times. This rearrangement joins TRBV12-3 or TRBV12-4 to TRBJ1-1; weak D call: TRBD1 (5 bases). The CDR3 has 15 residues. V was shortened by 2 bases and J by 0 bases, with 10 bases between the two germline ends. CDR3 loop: CASSLTQGMNTEAFF. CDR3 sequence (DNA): TGTGCCAGCAGTTTAACCCAGGGCATGAACACTGAAGCTTTCTTT.

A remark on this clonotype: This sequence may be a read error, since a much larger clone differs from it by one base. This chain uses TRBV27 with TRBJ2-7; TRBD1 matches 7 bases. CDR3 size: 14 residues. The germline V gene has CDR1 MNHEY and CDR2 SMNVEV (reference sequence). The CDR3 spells CAGSRSPGGYEQYF. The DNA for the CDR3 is TGTGCCGGCAGCCGATCTCCAGGGGGCTACGAGCAGTACTTC.